This T cell receptor (beta chain) stems from a study of human T cells and chemical hapten exposure (dated by TCRdb to the early 2020s). Study-level background: For sensitization, 2% DPC in acetone was applied to a roughly 2 cm by roughly 2 cm area of upper inner arm skin. Throughout the roughly 24-week study period, patients were also given weekly therapeutic DPC doses on the scalp. Patch testing was done on the upper back using Finn chambers containing 0.01% DPC, and results were scored after 6 days according to International Contact Dermatitis Research Group standards. Alopecia areata with under or over 50% scalp involvement, alopecia totalis and alopecia universalis were represented in the patient cohort, which was mostly female. Libraries were pooled for sequencing, and variation in per-sample TCR yields was attributed mainly to small differences in library volumes within the pool. In alopecia patients, the study followed how the peripheral blood TCR repertoire changed in vivo over primary and secondary sensitization to diphenylcyclopropenone (DPC), a hapten. Patient blood was sampled pre-sensitization (week 0) and at 2, 6 and about 24 weeks after DPC sensitization. About 30 alopecia patients provided blood for TCR sequencing at one to four time points (pre-sensitization, 2, 6 and 24 weeks).

About this clonotype itself: Its antigen target is currently unknown. Base qualities are not provided; no much larger clone lies one nucleotide away.

Library construction relied on RACE. The sequencing machine was a NextSeq 500. During library preparation, unique molecular identifiers were attached to individual cDNA molecules so that TCRs could be counted in a quantitative, reproducible way. Both TCR alpha and TCR beta chains were sequenced from each blood RNA sample. Under the source paper's analysis protocol: The median number of TCRs per sample was approximately 96,000, ranging from about 23,224 to 700,000. V, J and CDR3 annotation of the TCR reads was performed with the Decombinator software suite. Every sample was subsampled to the same number of TCRs (28,000) for the PS versus PT1 abundance plots. TCRs were defined as expanded if absent before sensitization and observed at least eight times at the 2-week time point. Using fastp at Q25 and MiXCR, TCRdb reprocessed the public reads and kept productive beta chains. Entries are consolidated by CDR3 protein sequence, retaining the most common genes and DNA. In this record, the V and J calls reflect TCRdb's handling and not the investigators' own analysis. The sample table shows under 300,000 distinct CDR3 sequences, and approximately 8% are seen once. Jointly, the top ten make up roughly 1.2% of the sample.

The sample's time point label, decoded: pre-sensitization, week 0. Read against the paper, the sample's treatment or condition label means: therapeutic diphenylcyclopropenone sensitization with weekly scalp DPC. At every patch-test visit, the blood draw took place before the patch test was put on. Patients were considered eligible if aged 18 to 70, diagnosed with alopecia and deemed suitable for DPC therapy, and patients were excluded if pregnant. Unfractionated whole blood was collected in Tempus Blood RNA tubes, and total RNA was extracted from that blood. The germline V gene gives CDR1 as LGHNA and CDR2 as YNFKEQ. V is pruned by 3 bases and J by 0 bases, leaving 2 bases of the junction without a gene match. The CDR3 numbers 15 residues from cysteine through phenylalanine. The sequence is cut down to CDR3 DNA, 45 bases in frame from base 1. Broader findings and caveats from the paper: Repeated subsampling changed both the strength of the expansion versus patch-test correlation and the threshold at which the correlation became significant. Because all patients had alopecia, a presumed autoimmune disease, the immune response of the patients might differ from that of healthy individuals. No change with DPC sensitization was found in the number of TCRs above 1 in 1000 frequency, and no evidence of global repertoire structure alterations was found. Significantly more large CDR3 similarity clusters were formed by expanded TCRs than by pre-sensitization or healthy control sets, consistent with antigen-driven responses. A positive correlation was found between the number of PT1 expanded TCRs and patch test score, with significance reached at thresholds 8, 16 and 32 but not 4.

The chain is made from TRBV4-2 and TRBJ1-3, with TRBD1 identical over 7 junction bases. The sample was whole blood, taken in connection with sensitization to the hapten diphenylcyclopropenone (DPC). The receptor's source is a man aged 18 to 29 with alopecia areata. Some clones in this sample may be carry-over from other donors' samples. At the DNA level, the sequence is TGTGCCAGCAGCCAGGACAGGTTCTCTGGAAACACCATATATTTT. This gives the protein CASSQDRFSGNTIYF.